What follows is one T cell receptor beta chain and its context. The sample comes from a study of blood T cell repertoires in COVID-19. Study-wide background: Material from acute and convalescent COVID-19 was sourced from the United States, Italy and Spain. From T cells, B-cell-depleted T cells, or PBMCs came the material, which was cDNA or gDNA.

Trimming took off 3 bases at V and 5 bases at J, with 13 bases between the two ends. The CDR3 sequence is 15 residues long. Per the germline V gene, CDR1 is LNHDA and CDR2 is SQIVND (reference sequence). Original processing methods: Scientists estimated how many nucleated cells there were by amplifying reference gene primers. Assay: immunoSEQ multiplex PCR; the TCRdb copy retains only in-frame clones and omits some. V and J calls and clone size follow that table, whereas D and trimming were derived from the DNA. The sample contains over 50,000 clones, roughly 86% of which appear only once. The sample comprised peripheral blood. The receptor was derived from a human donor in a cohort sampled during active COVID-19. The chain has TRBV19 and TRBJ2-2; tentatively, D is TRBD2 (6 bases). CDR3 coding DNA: TGTGCCAGTAGTATGTGGGGAGGTGGTACCGGGGAGCTGTTTTTT. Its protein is CASSMWGGGTGELFF.